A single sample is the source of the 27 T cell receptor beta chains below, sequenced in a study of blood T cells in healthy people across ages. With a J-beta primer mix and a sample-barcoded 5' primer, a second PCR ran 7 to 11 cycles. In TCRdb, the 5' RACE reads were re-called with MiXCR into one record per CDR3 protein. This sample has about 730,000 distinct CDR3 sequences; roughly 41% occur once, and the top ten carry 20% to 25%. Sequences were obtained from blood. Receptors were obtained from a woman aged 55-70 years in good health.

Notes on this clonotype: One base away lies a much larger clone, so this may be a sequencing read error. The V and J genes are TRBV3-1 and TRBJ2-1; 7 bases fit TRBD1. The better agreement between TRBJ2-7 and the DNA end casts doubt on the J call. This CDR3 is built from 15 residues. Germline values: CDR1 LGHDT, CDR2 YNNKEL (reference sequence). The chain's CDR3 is CASSQAGQSYNEQYF. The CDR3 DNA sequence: TGTGCCAGCAGCCAAGCGGGACAGTCCTACAATGAGCAGTACTTC.

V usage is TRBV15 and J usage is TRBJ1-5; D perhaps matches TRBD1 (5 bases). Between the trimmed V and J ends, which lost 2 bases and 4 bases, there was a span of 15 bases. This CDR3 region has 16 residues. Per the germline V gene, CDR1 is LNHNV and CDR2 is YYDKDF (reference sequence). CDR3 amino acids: CATSRLGGLRNQPQHF. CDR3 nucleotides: TGTGCCACCAGCAGATTGGGGGGTCTCAGAAATCAGCCCCAGCATTTT. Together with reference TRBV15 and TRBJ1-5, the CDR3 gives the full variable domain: DAMVIQNPRYQVTQFGKPVTLSCSQTLNHNVMYWYQQKSSQAPKLLFHYYDKDFNNEADTPDNFQSRRPNTSFCFLDIRSPGLGDTAMYLCATSRLGGLRNQPQHFGDGTRLSIL.

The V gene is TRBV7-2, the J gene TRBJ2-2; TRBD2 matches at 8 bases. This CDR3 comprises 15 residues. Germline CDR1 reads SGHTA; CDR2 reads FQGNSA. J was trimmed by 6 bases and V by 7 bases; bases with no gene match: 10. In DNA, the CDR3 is TGTGCCAGCACCCCCGCGGGGGGCTCCTCCGGGGAGCTGTTTTTT. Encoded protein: CASTPAGGSSGELFF.

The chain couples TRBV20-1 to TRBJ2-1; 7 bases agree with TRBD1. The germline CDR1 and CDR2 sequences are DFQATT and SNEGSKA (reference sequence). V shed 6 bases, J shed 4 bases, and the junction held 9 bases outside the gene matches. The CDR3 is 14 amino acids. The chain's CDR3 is CSAIRDRPYNEQFF. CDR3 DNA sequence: TGCAGTGCCATCCGGGACAGACCTTACAATGAGCAGTTCTTC.

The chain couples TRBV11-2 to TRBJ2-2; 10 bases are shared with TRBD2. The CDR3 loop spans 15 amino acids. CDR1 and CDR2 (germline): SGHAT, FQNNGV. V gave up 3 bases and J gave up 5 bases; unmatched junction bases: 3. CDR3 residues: CASSFNSGGTGELFF. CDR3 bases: TGTGCCAGCAGCTTTAATAGCGGGGGGACCGGGGAGCTGTTTTTT.

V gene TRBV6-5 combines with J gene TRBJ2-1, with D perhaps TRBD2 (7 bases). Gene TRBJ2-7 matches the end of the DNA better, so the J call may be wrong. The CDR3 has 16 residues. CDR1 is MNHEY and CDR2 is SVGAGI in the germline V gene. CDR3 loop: CASRLTGGLSYNEQYF. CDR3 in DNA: TGTGCCAGCAGACTAACGGGGGGCCTCTCCTACAATGAGCAGTACTTC.

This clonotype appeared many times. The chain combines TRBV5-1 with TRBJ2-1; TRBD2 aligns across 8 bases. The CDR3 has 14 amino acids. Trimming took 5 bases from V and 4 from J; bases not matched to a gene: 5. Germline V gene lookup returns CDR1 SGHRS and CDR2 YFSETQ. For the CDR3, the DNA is TGCGCCAGCAGAGCGGGAGTTGGGTACAATGAGCAGTTCTTC. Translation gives CASRAGVGYNEQFF. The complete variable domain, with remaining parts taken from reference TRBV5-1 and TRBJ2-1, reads KAGVTQTPRYLIKTRGQQVTLSCSPISGHRSVSWYQQTPGQGLQFLFEYFSETQRNKGNFPGRFSGRQFSNSRSEMNVSTLELGDSALYLCASRAGVGYNEQFFGPGTRLTVL.

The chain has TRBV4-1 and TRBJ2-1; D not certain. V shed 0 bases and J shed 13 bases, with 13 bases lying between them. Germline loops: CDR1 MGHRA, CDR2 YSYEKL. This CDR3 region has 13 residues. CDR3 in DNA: TGCGCCAGCAGCCAAGAAGAAGGCAGCCATCAGTTCTTC. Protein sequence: CASSQEEGSHQFF.

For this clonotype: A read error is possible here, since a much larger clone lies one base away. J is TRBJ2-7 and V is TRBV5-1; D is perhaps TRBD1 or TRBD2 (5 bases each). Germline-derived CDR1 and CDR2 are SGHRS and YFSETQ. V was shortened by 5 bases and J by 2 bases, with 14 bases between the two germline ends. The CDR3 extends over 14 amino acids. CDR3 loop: CASSQDGAAYEQYF. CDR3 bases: TGCGCCAGCAGTCAGGACGGGGCAGCCTACGAGCAGTACTTC.

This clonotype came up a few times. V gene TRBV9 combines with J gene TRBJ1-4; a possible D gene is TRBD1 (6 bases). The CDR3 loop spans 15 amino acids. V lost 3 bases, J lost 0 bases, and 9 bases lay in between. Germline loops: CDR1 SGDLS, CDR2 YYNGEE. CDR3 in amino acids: CASSARTATNEKLFF. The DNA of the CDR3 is TGTGCCAGCAGCGCCCGGACAGCAACTAATGAAAAACTGTTTTTT.

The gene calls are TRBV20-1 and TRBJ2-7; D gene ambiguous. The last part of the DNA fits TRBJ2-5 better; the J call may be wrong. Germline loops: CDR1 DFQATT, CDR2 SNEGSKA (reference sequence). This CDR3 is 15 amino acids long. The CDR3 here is CSARKPGLRQETQYF. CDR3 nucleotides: TGCAGTGCTAGAAAACCGGGTCTGCGGCAAGAGACCCAGTACTTC.

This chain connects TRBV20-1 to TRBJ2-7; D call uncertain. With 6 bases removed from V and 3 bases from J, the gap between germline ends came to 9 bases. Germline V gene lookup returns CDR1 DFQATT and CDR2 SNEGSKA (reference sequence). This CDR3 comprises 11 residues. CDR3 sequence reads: CSAPDNYEQYF. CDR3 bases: TGCAGTGCGCCAGACAACTACGAGCAGTACTTC.

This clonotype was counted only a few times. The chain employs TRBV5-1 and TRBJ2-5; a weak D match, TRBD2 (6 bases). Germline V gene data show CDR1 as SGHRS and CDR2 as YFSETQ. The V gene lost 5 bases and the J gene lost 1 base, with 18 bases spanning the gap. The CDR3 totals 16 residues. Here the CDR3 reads CASRSVGLTPQETQYF. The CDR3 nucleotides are TGCGCCAGCAGGTCGGTGGGACTCACGCCCCAAGAGACCCAGTACTTC.

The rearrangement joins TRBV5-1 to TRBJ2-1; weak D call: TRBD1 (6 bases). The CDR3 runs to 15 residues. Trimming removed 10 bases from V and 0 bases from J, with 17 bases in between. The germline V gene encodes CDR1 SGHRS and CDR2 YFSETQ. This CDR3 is CARGPQGSSYNEQFF. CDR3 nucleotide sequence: TGCGCCCGCGGACCTCAGGGGTCCTCCTACAATGAGCAGTTCTTC.

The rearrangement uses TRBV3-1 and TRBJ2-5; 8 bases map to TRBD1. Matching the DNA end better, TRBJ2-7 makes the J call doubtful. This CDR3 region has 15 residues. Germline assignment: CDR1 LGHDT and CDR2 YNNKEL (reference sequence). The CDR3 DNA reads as TGTGCCAGCAGCCAGAGGGACAGGTTCCCCTGCGAGCAGTACTTC. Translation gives CASSQRDRFPCEQYF.

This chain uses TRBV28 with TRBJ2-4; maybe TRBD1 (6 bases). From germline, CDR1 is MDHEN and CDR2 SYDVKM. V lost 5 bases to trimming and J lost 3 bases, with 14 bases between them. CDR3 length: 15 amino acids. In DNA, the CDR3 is TGTGCCAGCAGTATCAGGGGTTTAGGCAAAAACATTCAGTACTTC. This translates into CASSIRGLGKNIQYF.

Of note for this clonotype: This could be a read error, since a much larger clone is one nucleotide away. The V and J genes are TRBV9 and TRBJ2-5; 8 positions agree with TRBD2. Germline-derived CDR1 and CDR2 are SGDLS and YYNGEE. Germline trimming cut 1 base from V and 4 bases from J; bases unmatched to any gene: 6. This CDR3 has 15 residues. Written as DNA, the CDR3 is TGTGCCAGCAGCGTAAGTCGCCTAGCGGGAGAGACCCAGTACTTC. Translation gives CASSVSRLAGETQYF.

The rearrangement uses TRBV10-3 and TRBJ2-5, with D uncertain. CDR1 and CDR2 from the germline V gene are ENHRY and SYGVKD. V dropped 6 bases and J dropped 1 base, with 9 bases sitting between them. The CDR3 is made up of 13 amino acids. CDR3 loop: CAISGRSQETQYF. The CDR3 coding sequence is TGTGCCATCAGCGGACGGTCCCAAGAGACCCAGTACTTC.

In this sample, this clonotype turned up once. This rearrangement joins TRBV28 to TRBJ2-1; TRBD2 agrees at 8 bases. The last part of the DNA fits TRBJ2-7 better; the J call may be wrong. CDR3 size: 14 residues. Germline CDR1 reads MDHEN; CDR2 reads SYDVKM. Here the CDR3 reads CASSREREFNEQYF. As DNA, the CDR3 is TGTGCCAGCTCTCGGGAGCGGGAGTTTAATGAGCAGTACTTC.

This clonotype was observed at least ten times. The CDR3 region is CASSVQGGTYNEQFF. CDR3 nucleotides: TGTGCCAGCAGCGTACAGGGGGGGACCTACAATGAGCAGTTCTTC. This sequence joins TRBV9 and TRBJ2-1, with D possibly called TRBD1 or TRBD2 (7 bases each). This CDR3 comprises 15 residues. V was clipped by 1 base and J by 2 bases, with 10 bases between them. Germline lookup yields CDR1 SGDLS and CDR2 YYNGEE.

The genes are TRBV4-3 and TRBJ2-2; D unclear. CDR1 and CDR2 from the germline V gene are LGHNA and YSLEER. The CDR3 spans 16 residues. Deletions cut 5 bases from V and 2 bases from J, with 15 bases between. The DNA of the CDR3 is TGCGCCAGCAGCATCCGGCTGGTCGGCAACACCGGGGAGCTGTTTTTT. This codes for CASSIRLVGNTGELFF.

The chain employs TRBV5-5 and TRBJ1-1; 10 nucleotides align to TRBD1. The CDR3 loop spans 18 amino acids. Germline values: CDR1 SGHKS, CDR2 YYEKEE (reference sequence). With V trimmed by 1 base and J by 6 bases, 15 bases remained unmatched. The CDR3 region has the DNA TGTGCCAGCAGCTTGCAAAGCGTCGGGACAGGGGCTAGGGCTGAAGCTTTCTTT. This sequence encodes CASSLQSVGTGARAEAFF.

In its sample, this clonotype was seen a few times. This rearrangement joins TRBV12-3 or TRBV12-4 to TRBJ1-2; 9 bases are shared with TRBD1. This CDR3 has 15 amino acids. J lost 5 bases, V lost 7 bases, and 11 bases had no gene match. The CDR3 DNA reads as TGTGCCAGCACCGACCTACAGGGGGCCGTTTATGGCTACACCTTC. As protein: CASTDLQGAVYGYTF.

The CDR3 reads CASGVQPFAYNEQFF. Written as DNA, the CDR3 is TGTGCCAGCGGGGTACAGCCCTTCGCTTACAATGAGCAGTTCTTC. The chain combines TRBV6-4 with TRBJ2-1; no clear D. V was trimmed by 8 bases and J by 4 bases, leaving 18 bases between them. The CDR3 contains 15 residues. Germline CDR1 is MRHNA and CDR2 is SNTAGT.

CDR3 sequence reads: CASSLPSDERGGQTQYF. DNA of the CDR3: TGCGCCAGCAGCTTGCCCTCAGACGAGCGGGGGGGTCAAACGCAGTATTTT. The V call is TRBV5-1, the J call TRBJ2-3; 10 positions match TRBD2. This CDR3 has 17 residues. Germline values: CDR1 SGHRS, CDR2 YFSETQ. Trimming removed 1 base from V and 9 bases from J; junction bases left unmatched: 14.

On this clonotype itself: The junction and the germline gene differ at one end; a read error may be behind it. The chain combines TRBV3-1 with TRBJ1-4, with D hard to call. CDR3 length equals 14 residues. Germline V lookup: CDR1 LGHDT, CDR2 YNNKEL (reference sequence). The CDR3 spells CASSHRVTSEKLFF. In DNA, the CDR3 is TGTGCCAGCAGCCATCGCGTAACTAGTGAAAAACTGTTTTTT.

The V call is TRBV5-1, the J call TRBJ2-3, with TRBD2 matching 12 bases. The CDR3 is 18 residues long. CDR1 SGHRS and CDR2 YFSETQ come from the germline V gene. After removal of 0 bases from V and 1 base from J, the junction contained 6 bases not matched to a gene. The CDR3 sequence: CASSLGLAGALRTDTQYF. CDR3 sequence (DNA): TGCGCCAGCAGCTTGGGACTAGCGGGGGCCCTCCGCACAGATACGCAGTATTTT.